This T cell receptor beta chain was recovered during a study of tumor and adjacent non-tumor tissue in lung cancer. This CDR3 region has 14 residues. Germline V gives CDR1 SQVTM, CDR2 ANQGSEA. A modified ARM-PCR protocol with three rounds of nested PCR amplified TCRbeta. TCRdb recomputed calls from the multiplex PCR reads with MiXCR, one row per CDR3 protein. This table holds 85,000 or so distinct CDR3 sequences, around 80% found once. Note on this clonotype: Mismatch with germline at one junction end may stem from a read error.

No cell sorting was done before RNA was extracted from the tissue. Distant lung tissue was collected more than 3 cm away from the tumor edge. Sequenced: distant non-tumor lung tissue. This chain links TRBV29-1 with TRBJ1-3; 10 nucleotides align to TRBD1. The origin of this receptor is a woman between 50 and 59 years old with non-small cell lung cancer. In DNA form, the CDR3 reads TGTAGAGCATCCGGGACAGGGGCTGGAAACACCGTATATTTT. As protein: CRASGTGAGNTVYF.